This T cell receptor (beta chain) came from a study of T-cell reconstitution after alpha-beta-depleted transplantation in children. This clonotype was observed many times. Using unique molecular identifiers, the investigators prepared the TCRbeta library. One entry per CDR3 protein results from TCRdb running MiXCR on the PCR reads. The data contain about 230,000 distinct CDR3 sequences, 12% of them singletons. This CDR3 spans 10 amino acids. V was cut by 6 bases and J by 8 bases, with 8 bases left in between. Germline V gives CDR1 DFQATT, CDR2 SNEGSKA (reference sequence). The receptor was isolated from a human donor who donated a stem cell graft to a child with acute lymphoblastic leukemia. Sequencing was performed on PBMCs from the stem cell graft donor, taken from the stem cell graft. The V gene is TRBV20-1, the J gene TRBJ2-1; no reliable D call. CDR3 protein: CSAQPYEQFF. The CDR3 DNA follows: TGCAGTGCCCAGCCGTATGAGCAGTTCTTC.